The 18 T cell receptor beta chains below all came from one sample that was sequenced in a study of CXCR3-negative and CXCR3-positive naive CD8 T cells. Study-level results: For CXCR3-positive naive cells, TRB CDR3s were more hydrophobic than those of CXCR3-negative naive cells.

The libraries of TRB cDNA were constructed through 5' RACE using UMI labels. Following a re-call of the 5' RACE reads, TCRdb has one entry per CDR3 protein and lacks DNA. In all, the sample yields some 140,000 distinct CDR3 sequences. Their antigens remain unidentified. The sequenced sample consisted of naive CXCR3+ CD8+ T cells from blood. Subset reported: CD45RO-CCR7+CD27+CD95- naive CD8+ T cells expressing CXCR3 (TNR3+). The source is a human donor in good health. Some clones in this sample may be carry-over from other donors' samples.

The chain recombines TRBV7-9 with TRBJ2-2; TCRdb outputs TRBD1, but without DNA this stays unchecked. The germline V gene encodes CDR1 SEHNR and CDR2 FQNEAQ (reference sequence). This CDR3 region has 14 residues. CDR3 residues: CTSYGQGHTGELFF.

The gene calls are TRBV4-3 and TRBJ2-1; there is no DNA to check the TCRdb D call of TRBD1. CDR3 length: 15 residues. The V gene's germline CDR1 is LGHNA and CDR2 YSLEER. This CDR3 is CASSQDGTAYNEQFF.

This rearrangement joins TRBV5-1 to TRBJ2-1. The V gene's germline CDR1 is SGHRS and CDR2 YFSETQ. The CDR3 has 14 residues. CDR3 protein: CASSSDASYNEQFF.

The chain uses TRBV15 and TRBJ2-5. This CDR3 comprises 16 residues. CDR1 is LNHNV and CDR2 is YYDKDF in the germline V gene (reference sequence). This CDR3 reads CATSRDPDRFQETQYF. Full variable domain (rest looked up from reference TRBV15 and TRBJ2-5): DAMVIQNPRYQVTQFGKPVTLSCSQTLNHNVMYWYQQKSSQAPKLLFHYYDKDFNNEADTPDNFQSRRPNTSFCFLDIRSPGLGDTAMYLCATSRDPDRFQETQYFGPGTRLLVL.

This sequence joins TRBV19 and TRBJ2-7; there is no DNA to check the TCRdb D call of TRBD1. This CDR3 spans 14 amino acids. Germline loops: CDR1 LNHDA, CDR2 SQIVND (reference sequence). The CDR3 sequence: CASSPTGGEYEQYF. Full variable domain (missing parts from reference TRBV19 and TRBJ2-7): DGGITQSPKYLFRKEGQNVTLSCEQNLNHDAMYWYRQDPGQGLRLIYYSQIVNDFQKGDIAEGYSVSREKKESFPLTVTSAQKNPTAFYLCASSPTGGEYEQYFGPGTRLTVT.

CDR3 residues: CASSYGGTSYEQYF. The rearrangement joins TRBV6-2 or TRBV6-3 to TRBJ2-7; TCRdb names TRBD1, which stays unverified in the absence of DNA. The CDR3 covers 14 residues. CDR1 and CDR2 from the germline V gene are MNHEY and SVGEGT.

The CDR3 protein is CASSEPGLKREKLFF. The V call is TRBV2, the J call TRBJ1-4. This CDR3 has 15 amino acids. In germline, CDR1 is SNHLY, CDR2 FYNNEI.

CDR3 residues: CASSSPRMFATNEKLFF. V gene TRBV28 combines with J gene TRBJ1-4. This CDR3 spans 17 amino acids. CDR1 is MDHEN, CDR2 SYDVKM, per germline.

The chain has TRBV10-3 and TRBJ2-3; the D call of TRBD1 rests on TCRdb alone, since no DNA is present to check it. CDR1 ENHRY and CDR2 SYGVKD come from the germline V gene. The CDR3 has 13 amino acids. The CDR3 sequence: CAISRTDTDTQYF.

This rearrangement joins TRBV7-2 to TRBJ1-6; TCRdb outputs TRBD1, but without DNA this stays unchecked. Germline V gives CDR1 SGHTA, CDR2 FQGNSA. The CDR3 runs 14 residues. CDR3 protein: CASSADSYNSPLHF.

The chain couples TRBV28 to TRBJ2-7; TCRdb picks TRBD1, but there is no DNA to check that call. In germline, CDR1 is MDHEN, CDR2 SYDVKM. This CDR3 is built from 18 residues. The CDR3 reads CASSLRDYTKGSPYEQYF.

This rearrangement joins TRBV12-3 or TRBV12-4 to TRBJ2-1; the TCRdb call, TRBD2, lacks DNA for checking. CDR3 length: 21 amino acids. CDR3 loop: CASSGPRGVREGRSSYNEQFF.

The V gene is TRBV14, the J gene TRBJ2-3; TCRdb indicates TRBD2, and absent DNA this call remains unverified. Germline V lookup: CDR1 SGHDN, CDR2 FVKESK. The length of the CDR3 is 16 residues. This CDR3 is CASSQDLLAGADTQYF.

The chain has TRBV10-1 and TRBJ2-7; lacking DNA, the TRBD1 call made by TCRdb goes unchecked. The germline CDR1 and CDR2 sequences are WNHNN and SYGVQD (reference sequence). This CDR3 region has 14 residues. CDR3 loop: CASSEEQGAYEQYF.

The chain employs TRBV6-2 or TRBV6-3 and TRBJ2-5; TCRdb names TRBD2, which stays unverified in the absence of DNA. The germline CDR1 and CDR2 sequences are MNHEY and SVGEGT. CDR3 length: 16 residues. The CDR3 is CASSYPGLGGQETQYF.

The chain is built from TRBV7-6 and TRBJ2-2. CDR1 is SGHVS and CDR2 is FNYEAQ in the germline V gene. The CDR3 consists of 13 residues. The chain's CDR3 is CASSLAGTGELFF.

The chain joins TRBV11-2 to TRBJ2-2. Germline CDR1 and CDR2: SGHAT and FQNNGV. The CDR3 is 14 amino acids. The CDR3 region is CASSLDANTGELLF.

CDR3 amino acids: CASSWGWGNQQPQHF. The chain uses TRBV19 and TRBJ1-5; the D gene TCRdb calls, TRBD1, cannot be checked with no DNA. The CDR3 is made up of 15 amino acids. CDR1 and CDR2 (germline): LNHDA, SQIVND (reference sequence).